Ten or more counts support the clone carrying this TCR beta chain. Its matching antigen is unknown. MiXCR, run by TCRdb on the 5' RACE reads, gives a single entry per CDR3 protein. The data contain 200,000 to 250,000 distinct CDR3 sequences, approximately 7% of them seen just once; the ten biggest clones take up roughly 3.6%. This sample is drawn from a study of identical twins. Study-wide results and caveats: Findings depended on cross-sectional statistics rather than tracking the same donors.

The length of the CDR3 is 16 residues. V shed 2 bases, J shed 7 bases, and the junction held 4 bases outside the gene matches. Looked up from germline, CDR1 is SGHRS and CDR2 is YFSETQ. The same sample was also studied in work on yellow fever vaccine responses in identical twins.

The source is a young woman in good health. Sample: memory (CD45RO+) T cells sorted from blood. The chain combines TRBV5-1 with TRBJ2-1, with 15 bases that match TRBD2. Here the CDR3 reads CASSFGLAGGLNEQFF. Written as DNA, the CDR3 is TGCGCCAGCAGCTTCGGACTAGCGGGAGGGTTGAATGAGCAGTTCTTC.